The 22 T cell receptor beta chains below were found in one sample sequenced in a study of cytotoxic CD8 clonotypes in ibrutinib-treated CLL. Profiling relied on immunoSEQ multiplex PCR, and the TCRdb table lists in-frame clones only, not all of them. The data hold 110,000 to 150,000 clones, with about 80% observed a single time. Sequences were derived from PBMCs, sampled after 12 months of ibrutinib treatment. These receptors were obtained from a human donor with chronic lymphocytic leukemia.

The V gene is TRBV2, the J gene TRBJ2-7; a weak D match, TRBD2 (6 bases). The CDR3 runs 15 residues. Germline CDR1 and CDR2: SNHLY and FYNNEI. Trimming left V 4 bases short and J 7 bases short, with 20 bases between. This chain's CDR3 is CASSGQRGGWEEQYF. In DNA form, the CDR3 reads TGTGCCAGCAGTGGGCAGCGCGGAGGGTGGGAAGAGCAGTACTTC.

The chain recombines TRBV7-6 with TRBJ2-7; D possibly corresponds to TRBD2 (5 bases). The CDR3 loop spans 13 amino acids. Looked up from germline, CDR1 is SGHVS and CDR2 is FNYEAQ. V was trimmed by 5 bases and J by 1 base, leaving 9 bases between them. CDR3 sequence reads: CASSGGGSYEQYF. The DNA for the CDR3 is TGTGCCAGCAGCGGTGGCGGGTCCTACGAGCAGTACTTC.

As DNA, the CDR3 is TGCGCCAGCAGCCAGGTTCAGCGGGTTACGACTGAAGCTTTCTTT. Translated: CASSQVQRVTTEAFF. The rearrangement joins TRBV4-1 to TRBJ1-1; D is uncertain. Trimming pared 3 bases from V and 5 bases from J, leaving 16 bases between. The CDR3 covers 15 residues. The germline V gene has CDR1 MGHRA and CDR2 YSYEKL.

This rearrangement joins TRBV7-6 to TRBJ1-2; D might be TRBD1 (5 bases). This CDR3 contains 15 residues. The germline V gene encodes CDR1 SGHVS and CDR2 FNYEAQ. V lost 5 bases to trimming and J lost 2 bases, with 15 bases between them. The CDR3 DNA sequence: TGTGCCAGCAGCCTAAATGGCAGGGCCAACTATGGCTACACCTTC. Translating it yields CASSLNGRANYGYTF.

CDR3 loop: CAISEPGGPTDTQYF. The CDR3 DNA follows: TGTGCCATCAGTGAGCCGGGAGGGCCCACAGATACGCAGTATTTT. The chain carries TRBV10-3 and TRBJ2-3; the match to TRBD2 covers 8 bases. The junction had 3 bases not matched to a gene; V was cut back by 2 bases and J by 2 bases. Germline V gives CDR1 ENHRY, CDR2 SYGVKD. The CDR3 contains 15 residues.

V and J are TRBV27 and TRBJ2-2; no firm D call. Germline V gene lookup returns CDR1 MNHEY and CDR2 SMNVEV (reference sequence). The CDR3 covers 12 residues. V was shortened by 4 bases and J by 6 bases, with 6 bases between the two germline ends. The CDR3 is CASSYPAGELFF. Here the CDR3 DNA reads TGTGCCAGCAGTTACCCTGCCGGGGAGCTGTTTTTT.

This rearrangement joins TRBV6-4 to TRBJ2-1, with D possibly TRBD2 on 6 matching bases. The CDR3 sequence is 13 residues long. Germline CDR1 is MRHNA and CDR2 is SNTAGT. Trimming cost V 1 base and J 12 bases, with 13 bases left between them. DNA of the CDR3: TGTGCCAGCAGTGACTTCGGGGACGGGAGGCAGTTCTTC. It specifies CASSDFGDGRQFF.

This chain connects TRBV5-1 to TRBJ2-7; D remains unclear. The CDR3 is 14 residues long. The V gene's germline CDR1 is SGHRS and CDR2 YFSETQ. Trimming stripped 0 bases from V and 6 bases from J, with 13 bases between. CDR3 amino acids: CASSLVSDGSEQYF. CDR3 nucleotide sequence: TGCGCCAGCAGCTTGGTCTCAGACGGTAGCGAGCAGTACTTC.

This sequence joins TRBV18 and TRBJ2-2; D assignment may be TRBD1 or TRBD2 (5 bases each). Germline V gene sequence: CDR1 KGHSH, CDR2 LQKENI. The ends were cut back, 8 bases at V and 5 bases at J, with 18 bases in the middle. The CDR3 spans 15 residues. CDR3 DNA: TGTGCCAGCAACGGAAGGGGAGTGGGTACCGGGGAGCTGTTTTTT. As protein: CASNGRGVGTGELFF.

This clone has just one count. The CDR3 region has the DNA TGTGCCAGCAGCTTGGCCGGGAACACTGAAGCTTTCTTT. It is translated as CASSLAGNTEAFF. This chain links TRBV5-6 with TRBJ1-1; D call uncertain. Germline lookup yields CDR1 SGHDT and CDR2 YYEEEE. This CDR3 is 13 amino acids long. V was pared by 0 bases and J by 1 base, with 4 bases between.

The V gene is TRBV18, the J gene TRBJ1-3; TRBD1 is a possible D gene (6 bases). This CDR3 is built from 17 residues. V shed 4 bases and J shed 0 bases, with 16 bases lying between them. Per the germline V gene, CDR1 is KGHSH and CDR2 is LQKENI. In DNA, the CDR3 is TGTGCCAGCTCACAAGGACAGCCGACCTACTCTGGAAACACCATATATTTT. As protein: CASSQGQPTYSGNTIYF.

The gene calls are TRBV1 and TRBJ2-7; TRBD2 is the table's D call, not checked against the DNA. TRBJ2-1 matches the DNA end more closely, so the J call is doubtful. TRBV1 is a documented pseudogene. The CDR3 extends over 16 amino acids. DNA of the CDR3: TGCACCAGCAGCCAAGATAGTCTAGCCTCCTACAATGAGCAGTTCTTC. It translates to CTSSQDSLASYNEQFF.

The rearrangement uses TRBV19 and TRBJ1-1; tentatively, D is TRBD1 (5 bases). The CDR3 covers 13 residues. V was shortened by 4 bases and J by 1 base, with 7 bases between the two germline ends. Germline V gene sequence: CDR1 LNHDA, CDR2 SQIVND (reference sequence). This CDR3 reads CASSTQGNTEAFF. The CDR3 region has the DNA TGTGCCAGTAGTACTCAGGGGAACACTGAAGCTTTCTTT. The entire variable domain, with the rest obtained from reference TRBV19 and TRBJ1-1, is as follows: DGGITQSPKYLFRKEGQNVTLSCEQNLNHDAMYWYRQDPGQGLRLIYYSQIVNDFQKGDIAEGYSVSREKKESFPLTVTSAQKNPTAFYLCASSTQGNTEAFFGQGTRLTVV.

This clone was counted between two and nine times. The chain has TRBV7-2 and TRBJ1-2; D gene uncertain. This CDR3 region has 15 residues. V was trimmed by 1 base and J by 4 bases, leaving 13 bases between them. Per the germline V gene, CDR1 is SGHTA and CDR2 is FQGNSA. The CDR3: CASSLDAIVPYGYTF. CDR3 sequence (DNA): TGTGCCAGCAGCTTAGACGCGATAGTACCCTATGGCTACACCTTC. The whole variable domain, filled in from reference TRBV7-2 and TRBJ1-2, reads GAGVSQSPSNKVTEKGKDVELRCDPISGHTALYWYRQSLGQGLEFLIYFQGNSAPDKSGLPSDRFSAERTGGSVSTLTIQRTQQEDSAVYLCASSLDAIVPYGYTFGSGTRLTVV.

V gene TRBV10-3 combines with J gene TRBJ2-7; D not resolved. This CDR3 region has 14 residues. Germline CDR1 and CDR2: ENHRY and SYGVKD. Trimming removed 3 bases at V and 4 bases at J, with 13 bases between. DNA of the CDR3: TGTGCCATCAGTGACCTAAAACAAGGATACGAGCAGTACTTC. Amino acids: CAISDLKQGYEQYF.

The chain couples TRBV28 to TRBJ2-4; 10 positions match TRBD2. The germline V gene encodes CDR1 MDHEN and CDR2 SYDVKM. Trimming took 6 bases from V and 8 from J; bases not matched to a gene: 13. This CDR3 comprises 16 residues. The chain's CDR3 is CASRSSGRRGLDIQYF. Here the CDR3 DNA reads TGTGCCAGCAGGTCTAGCGGGAGAAGGGGGTTGGACATTCAGTACTTC.

The sample holds a few counts of this clone. V usage is TRBV5-4 and J usage is TRBJ1-1; the D gene is possibly TRBD1 (6 bases). Trimming removed 1 base at V and 5 bases at J, with 9 bases between. CDR1 is SGHNT and CDR2 is YYREEE in the germline V gene (reference sequence). The CDR3 spans 13 residues. The CDR3 nucleotides are TGTGCCAGCAGCTTGCAGGGGCGGACTGAAGCTTTCTTT. Protein: CASSLQGRTEAFF.

The V and J genes are TRBV28 and TRBJ2-4; TRBD2 matches 10 bases. Per the germline V gene, CDR1 is MDHEN and CDR2 is SYDVKM. The junction had 12 bases not matched to a gene; V was cut back by 2 bases and J by 5 bases. The CDR3 is made up of 18 amino acids. The CDR3 region has the DNA TGTGCCAGCAGTTTACTAGCGGCTAGCGGGAGTTATGAAAACATTCAGTACTTC. Its translation: CASSLLAASGSYENIQYF.

The table lists this clone with a count of one. The chain couples TRBV10-3 to TRBJ1-5, with D tentatively TRBD1 (5 bases). CDR1 is ENHRY and CDR2 is SYGVKD in the germline V gene. CDR3 length: 15 amino acids. V lost 3 bases and J lost 1, with 10 bases in between. CDR3 sequence: CAISERGESNQPQHF. The CDR3 nucleotides are TGTGCCATCAGTGAAAGGGGTGAGAGCAATCAGCCCCAGCATTTT.

This chain links TRBV11-2 with TRBJ2-5; no definite D call. Trimming pared 7 bases from V and 5 bases from J, leaving 11 bases between. Germline V lookup: CDR1 SGHAT, CDR2 FQNNGV. The CDR3 runs 12 residues. CDR3 protein: CASTISHETQYF. For the CDR3, the DNA is TGTGCCAGCACCATCTCCCACGAGACCCAGTACTTC.

This chain joins TRBV18 and TRBJ2-2; D uncertain. CDR1 is KGHSH and CDR2 is LQKENI in the germline V gene. The CDR3 has 15 amino acids. Trimming removed 2 bases at V and 6 bases at J, with 13 bases between. CDR3 protein: CASSPSASVSGELFF. CDR3 coding DNA: TGTGCCAGCTCACCAAGCGCTAGTGTCTCCGGGGAGCTGTTTTTT.

The chain recombines TRBV5-5 with TRBJ2-7, with D hard to call. V lost 1 base, J lost 4 bases, and 15 bases lay in between. Germline V lookup: CDR1 SGHKS, CDR2 YYEKEE (reference sequence). This CDR3 comprises 15 residues. CDR3 region: CASSLMGSSRYEQYF. The CDR3 DNA is TGTGCCAGCAGCTTGATGGGGTCCTCTAGGTACGAGCAGTACTTC.